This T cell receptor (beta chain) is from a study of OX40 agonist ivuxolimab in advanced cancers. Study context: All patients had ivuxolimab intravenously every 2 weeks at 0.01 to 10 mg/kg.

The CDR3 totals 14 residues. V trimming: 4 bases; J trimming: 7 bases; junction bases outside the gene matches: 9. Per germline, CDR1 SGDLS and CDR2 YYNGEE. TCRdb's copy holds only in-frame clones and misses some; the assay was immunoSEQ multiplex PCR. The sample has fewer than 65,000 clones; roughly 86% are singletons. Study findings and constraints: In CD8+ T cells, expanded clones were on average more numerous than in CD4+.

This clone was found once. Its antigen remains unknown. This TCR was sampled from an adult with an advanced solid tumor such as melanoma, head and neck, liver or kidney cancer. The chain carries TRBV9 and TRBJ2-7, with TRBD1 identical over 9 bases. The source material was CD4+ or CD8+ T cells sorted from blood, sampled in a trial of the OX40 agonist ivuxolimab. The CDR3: CASSRGQGIREQYF. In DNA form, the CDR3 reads TGTGCCAGCAGCAGGGGACAGGGAATCCGGGAGCAGTACTTC.